The 16 T cell receptor beta chains below all came from one sample that was sequenced in a study of T cell changes during pregnancy in multiple sclerosis. Assay used: immunoSEQ multiplex PCR; TCRdb lists only in-frame clones, some missing. The sample includes around 70,000 clones, roughly 90% of them seen just once. Source: peripheral blood, taken after pregnancy. These receptors all come from a female donor in good health, enrolled as a control in a pregnancy study.

This chain links TRBV7-9 with TRBJ2-2; the match to TRBD2 covers 7 bases. Trimming cost V 1 base and J 7 bases; bases outside gene matches: 6. Germline-derived CDR1 and CDR2 are SEHNR and FQNEAQ (reference sequence). There are 15 residues in the CDR3. This chain's CDR3 is CASSLGGGPFGELFF. The CDR3 DNA is TGTGCCAGCAGCTTAGGGGGAGGGCCCTTCGGGGAGCTGTTTTTT.

V gene TRBV7-2 combines with J gene TRBJ2-7; a weak D match, TRBD2 (5 bases). This CDR3 spans 13 amino acids. CDR1 and CDR2 from the germline V gene are SGHTA and FQGNSA. Between the trimmed V and J ends, which lost 3 bases and 4 bases, there was a span of 10 bases. The CDR3 sequence is CASSFFSAYEQYF. As DNA, the CDR3 is TGTGCCAGCAGCTTTTTTAGCGCATACGAGCAGTACTTC.

This chain uses TRBV7-2 with TRBJ2-2, with 7 bases fitting TRBD2. The ends lost 1 base at V and 4 bases at J; junction bases unmatched: 0. Germline loops: CDR1 SGHTA, CDR2 FQGNSA. The CDR3 is 14 amino acids. The CDR3 protein is CASSLGGGTGELFF. DNA for the CDR3: TGTGCCAGCAGCTTAGGCGGGGGCACCGGGGAGCTGTTTTTT.

The chain links TRBV20-1 to TRBJ2-5; D gene uncertain. Between the trimmed V and J ends, which lost 6 bases and 5 bases, there was a span of 7 bases. The germline gives CDR1 DFQATT, CDR2 SNEGSKA (reference sequence). This CDR3 contains 10 residues. CDR3 sequence reads: CSAPNETQYF. The DNA for the CDR3 is TGCAGTGCCCCTAACGAGACCCAGTACTTC.

The chain carries TRBV7-8 and TRBJ1-5, with 9 positions matching TRBD1. This CDR3 region has 16 residues. J gave up 6 bases and V 5 bases, and 11 bases lay outside the gene matches. Germline loops: CDR1 SGHVS, CDR2 FQNEAQ. In DNA form, the CDR3 reads TGTGCCAGCAGCCTCCTGCGGGACAGGGATGGTCAGCCCCAGCATTTT. Translating it yields CASSLLRDRDGQPQHF.

This clone was seen just once. The chain uses TRBV28 and TRBJ1-2; D unclear. From germline, CDR1 is MDHEN and CDR2 SYDVKM. V was shortened by 4 bases and J by 7 bases, with 13 bases between the two germline ends. The CDR3 totals 13 residues. The CDR3 spells CASSSTRGLGYTF. The CDR3, as DNA: TGTGCCAGCAGTTCTACCAGAGGGCTTGGCTACACCTTC.

V gene TRBV29-1 combines with J gene TRBJ2-5, with D maybe TRBD1 (7 bases). Trimming removed 5 bases at V and 4 bases at J, with 17 bases between. In germline, CDR1 is SQVTM, CDR2 ANQGSEA. This CDR3 region has 14 residues. The CDR3 DNA reads as TGCAGCGTTAAGGGCGGGCAGGGGGGAGAGACCCAGTACTTC. It yields the protein CSVKGGQGGETQYF.

CDR3 nucleotide sequence: TGTGCCAGCAGCTTAGCGATCACGAGCTCCTACGAGCAGTACTTC. Residues: CASSLAITSSYEQYF. The chain uses TRBV7-8 and TRBJ2-7; no definite D call. V dropped 0 bases and J dropped 0 bases, with 9 bases sitting between them. The CDR3 extends over 15 amino acids. The germline V gene has CDR1 SGHVS and CDR2 FQNEAQ.

The chain combines TRBV7-9 with TRBJ2-1; 10 nucleotides line up with TRBD2. With V trimmed by 1 base and J by 7 bases, 1 base remained unmatched. The CDR3 sequence is 14 residues long. Germline loops: CDR1 SEHNR, CDR2 FQNEAQ (reference sequence). DNA of the CDR3: TGTGCCAGCAGCTTAGAACTAGCGGGGAATGAGCAGTTCTTC. The encoded protein is CASSLELAGNEQFF.

The J gene is TRBJ1-2, the V gene TRBV5-8; 7 positions match TRBD1. CDR1 is SGHTS, CDR2 YDEGEE, per germline. J gave up 8 bases and V 1 base, and 2 bases lay outside the gene matches. The CDR3 is 12 amino acids. The CDR3 coding sequence is TGTGCCAGCAGCTTGATCAGGGGGGGCTACACCTTC. It specifies CASSLIRGGYTF.

This clone was recorded only once. The chain has TRBV11-2 and TRBJ2-7; possible D gene TRBD1, 7 bases. The CDR3 is made up of 14 amino acids. V lost 5 bases and J lost 0, with 11 bases in between. Germline CDR1 SGHAT, CDR2 FQNNGV. Here the CDR3 reads CASSPGGSSYEQYF. CDR3 DNA: TGTGCCAGCAGCCCAGGGGGGAGCTCCTACGAGCAGTACTTC.

The chain recombines TRBV27 with TRBJ2-1, with 8 nucleotides matching TRBD2. Germline CDR1 reads MNHEY; CDR2 reads SMNVEV (reference sequence). CDR3 length equals 14 residues. CDR3 sequence (DNA): TGTTCCCAGCGGGAGTTTGGCTCCTACAATGAGCAGTTCTTC. Protein: CSQREFGSYNEQFF.

CDR3 residues: CATRGTGLITEAFF. The CDR3 region has the DNA TGTGCCACCCGGGGGACAGGGTTGATCACTGAAGCTTTCTTT. This chain uses TRBV7-9 with TRBJ1-1, with 9 positions matching TRBD1. CDR1 SEHNR and CDR2 FQNEAQ come from the germline V gene (reference sequence). With 10 bases clipped from V and 4 bases from J, the junction kept 10 bases outside the gene matches. The CDR3 is 14 amino acids.

This chain connects TRBV5-1 to TRBJ1-3, with D perhaps matching TRBD1 (5 bases). Trimming shortened V by 0 bases and J by 0 bases, and 7 bases separated the two germline ends. The CDR3 sequence is 15 residues long. Germline V gives CDR1 SGHRS, CDR2 YFSETQ. CDR3 DNA: TGCGCCAGCAGCTTGGCAGGGAACTCTGGAAACACCATATATTTT. Translating gives CASSLAGNSGNTIYF.

The DNA of the CDR3 is TGTGCCAGTAGCCAGGGAGGAAGAGAGACCCAGTACTTC. This encodes CASSQGGRETQYF. The chain links TRBV19 to TRBJ2-5, with D tentatively TRBD2 (6 bases). Per the germline V gene, CDR1 is LNHDA and CDR2 is SQIVND (reference sequence). This CDR3 is 13 amino acids long. V shed 6 bases and J shed 4 bases, with 12 bases lying between them.

The CDR3 sequence: CASSQPLTGNYGYTF. Here the CDR3 DNA reads TGCGCCAGCAGCCAACCTCTGACAGGGAACTATGGCTACACCTTC. The chain joins TRBV4-1 to TRBJ1-2; 7 nucleotides agree with TRBD1. The CDR3 contains 15 residues. The V gene end was trimmed by 2 bases and the J gene end by 2 bases; junction bases not matched to a gene: 5. Germline assignment: CDR1 MGHRA and CDR2 YSYEKL.